This T cell receptor beta chain derives from a study of T cells expressing NK-cell markers. Details on this clonotype: Its antigen is undetermined.

Overall study results and limits: Clones of NKG2C+ T cells that had expanded were of unclear HCMV specificity.

5'RACE template switching with UMIs generated TCR beta cDNA. TCRdb reprocessed the 5' RACE reads, with one entry per CDR3 protein and no DNA. Found here are 130,000 to 150,000 distinct CDR3 sequences; the top ten clones hold roughly an eighth. The CDR3 is 13 residues long. Germline loops: CDR1 SNHLY, CDR2 FYNNEI. The V and J genes are TRBV2 and TRBJ2-7; with no DNA, the TCRdb D assignment of TRBD1 cannot be verified. Sample: blood T cells: a sorted CD56 or NKG2C T cell subset, CD4+ or CD8+ T cells, or bulk PBMC T cells (not recorded which). The sequence was collected from a man between 18 and 35 years old in good health. CDR3: CASSVGTFYEQYF.